Below, one TCR beta chain is given with its context. Its antigen is not known. The CDR3 has 14 residues. Germline assignment: CDR1 SGHTA and CDR2 FQGNSA. Trimming left V 0 bases short and J 6 bases short, with 11 bases between. The data were taken from a study of identical twins. General study points: Potential partial confounding of zero-insertion analyses by invariant MAIT and iNKT cells was noted.

Unique molecular identifiers were in the cDNA, with template-switch universal primer binding. TCRdb used MiXCR to reprocess the 5' RACE reads, holding one entry per CDR3 protein. The sample shows 1.5 million to 2 million distinct CDR3 sequences, around 29% of them seen only once. Only healthy Caucasians were included as donors. Sequenced input: cord blood. The chain recombines TRBV7-2 with TRBJ1-1; D is undetermined. This receptor was taken from a newborn girl in good health. The DNA of the CDR3 is TGTGCCAGCAGCTTAGCTCGAGAGGCGGCTGAAGCTTTCTTT. It is translated as CASSLAREAAEAFF.